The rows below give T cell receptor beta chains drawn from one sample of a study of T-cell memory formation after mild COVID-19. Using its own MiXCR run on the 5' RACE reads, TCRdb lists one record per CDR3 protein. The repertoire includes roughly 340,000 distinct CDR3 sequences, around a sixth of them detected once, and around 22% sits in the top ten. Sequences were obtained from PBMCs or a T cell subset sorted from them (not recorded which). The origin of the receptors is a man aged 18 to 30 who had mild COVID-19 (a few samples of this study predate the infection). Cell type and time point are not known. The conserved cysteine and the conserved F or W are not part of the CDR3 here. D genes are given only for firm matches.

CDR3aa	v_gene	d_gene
ASSQDSGALRGYT	TRBV4-2	-
ASSNDINEQF	TRBV5-1	-
ASSQGRHTNTEAF	TRBV4-1	-
ASSLRSGGGRTDTQY	TRBV7-9	-
ASSRRPGHMNTGELF	TRBV6-5	-
ASSARTPGANVLT	TRBV5-1	-
SARDRTLAGELF	TRBV20-1	-
ASSTRGPSVAGANVLT	TRBV5-1	-
ASSPPAGGATKTQY	TRBV7-2	-
ASSVEGLSGNTIY	TRBV9	-
ASSLYPNAF	TRBV7-9	-
SVTPWDSTDTQY	TRBV20-1	-
ASSVDGVTDTQY	TRBV9	-
ASSLGWDSSNYGYT	TRBV5-1	TRBD1
ASSLTGKNGELF	TRBV7-3	-
ASSLTGGAGWYNEQF	TRBV7-2	TRBD2
ASSPFALGQPDGGETQY	TRBV5-1	-
ASSTRDSNQF	TRBV7-9	TRBD1
ASSFGTDSNQPQH	TRBV5-1	TRBD1
ASSQTGGVGNEQF	TRBV4-3	TRBD1